This entry describes one T cell receptor (beta chain). The target antigen is unknown. PCR involved 60 Vbeta and 13 Jbeta primers. Original processing notes: In a later analysis, about 11 million of some 80 million unique beta chains occurred in at least two donors. Generated by immunoSEQ multiplex PCR, the TCRdb table keeps only in-frame clones and is missing some. D and trimming come from the DNA, and the V and J calls and clone size come from that table. Its table lists tens of thousands of clones. The CDR3 covers 14 residues. CDR1 and CDR2 from the germline V gene are GTSNPN and SVGIG (reference sequence). Trimming cost V 1 base and J 6 bases; bases outside gene matches: 5. This sample is drawn from a study of cytomegalovirus exposure and HLA in healthy donors. Overall study findings and caveats: TCR sequences were mostly rare, though some public TCRs occurred in many donors. Analysis performed later found 16,000 or so TCR beta sequences associated with HLA alleles at 0.05 false discovery rate.

Sequencing was done on a sample of PBMCs. The J gene is TRBJ2-2, the V gene TRBV30; TRBD2 aligns across 7 bases. This sequence originates from a woman aged 50 to 60 in good health and CMV-seropositive. CDR3 sequence reads: CAWSAGRMAGELFF. CDR3 nucleotide sequence: TGTGCCTGGAGTGCCGGGAGGATGGCCGGGGAGCTGTTTTTT.